This entry describes one TCR beta chain. Genomic DNA of each subset was evenly split across several immunoSEQ plates. The protocol was immunoSEQ multiplex PCR, while the TCRdb copy is restricted to in-frame clones and leaves out a portion. Here the sample spans around 2.5 million clones, 90% to 95% being singletons. V gave up 0 bases and J gave up 0 bases, with 5 bases separating them. Germline V gives CDR1 GTSNPN, CDR2 SVGIG (reference sequence). This CDR3 region has 13 residues. Donors were healthy HIV-negative adults without recent acute infections or vaccinations. The source of the sample is a study of shared clonotypes between healthy human individuals.

The origin of this receptor is a young man in good health. Some clones in this sample may be carry-over from other donors' samples. This chain connects TRBV30 to TRBJ1-1, with no clear D. What was sequenced was naive CD4+ T cells from PBMCs. Subset meaning: CD45RA+ positively selected. The DNA for the CDR3 is TGTGCCTGGAGTGTAGGGATGAACACTGAAGCTTTCTTT. Encoded protein: CAWSVGMNTEAFF.